A single sample is the source of the 10 T cell receptor beta chains below, sequenced in a study of shared clonotypes between healthy human individuals. The assay was immunoSEQ multiplex PCR, and TCRdb's table has in-frame clones only and misses some. Of more than 2 million clones listed, about 95% are singletons. Sequenced input: naive CD4+ T cells sorted from blood. Subset reported: CD45RA+ positively selected. These TCRs come from a man between 18 and 35 years old in good health.

The gene calls are TRBV10-1 and TRBJ1-6; D might be TRBD1 (5 bases). V lost 4 bases to trimming and J lost 10 bases, with 8 bases between them. The CDR3 consists of 12 residues. Germline loops: CDR1 WNHNN, CDR2 SYGVQD (reference sequence). This CDR3 reads CASSGGDSPLHF. Written as DNA, the CDR3 is TGCGCCAGCAGTGGAGGGGACTCACCCCTCCACTTT.

Comments on this clone: The sample has other DNA sequences that encode this CDR3 too. The chain is built from TRBV18 and TRBJ2-7, with D tentatively TRBD2 (6 bases). The germline V gene has CDR1 KGHSH and CDR2 LQKENI. Trimming took 2 bases from V and 2 from J, leaving 7 bases between them. The CDR3 covers 13 residues. Written as DNA, the CDR3 is TGTGCCAGCTCACCAGGGGGGACCTACGAGCAGTACTTC. This translates into CASSPGGTYEQYF. Full variable domain (missing parts from reference TRBV18 and TRBJ2-7): NAGVMQNPRHLVRRRGQEARLRCSPMKGHSHVYWYRQLPEEGLKFMVYLQKENIIDESGMPKERFSAEFPKEGPSILRIQQVVRGDSAAYFCASSPGGTYEQYFGPGTRLTVT.

The chain combines TRBV11-2 with TRBJ2-3; D is ambiguous. In germline, CDR1 is SGHAT, CDR2 FQNNGV. The CDR3 runs to 14 residues. The V and J ends lost 2 bases and 4 bases respectively, with 10 bases between them. The CDR3 DNA reads TGTGCCAGCAGCTTATTATCGTCGTCAGATACGCAGTATTTT. Residues: CASSLLSSSDTQYF.

A note on this clone: Within the sample, other DNA sequences also encode this same CDR3. The J gene is TRBJ2-7, the V gene TRBV11-2; a weak D match, TRBD1 (6 bases). Trimming stripped 5 bases from V and 3 bases from J, with 14 bases between. The CDR3 covers 14 residues. The germline gives CDR1 SGHAT, CDR2 FQNNGV. CDR3 residues: CASSLGPGDYEQYF. DNA for the CDR3: TGTGCCAGCAGCCTTGGGCCAGGGGACTACGAGCAGTACTTC.

The chain carries TRBV11-3 and TRBJ2-1; D unclear. The germline V gene has CDR1 SGHNT and CDR2 YENEEA. V was shortened by 0 bases and J by 10 bases, with 4 bases between the two germline ends. The CDR3 sequence is 11 residues long. CDR3 sequence reads: CASSLEKEQFF. As DNA, the CDR3 is TGTGCCAGCAGCTTAGAAAAGGAGCAGTTCTTC.

On this clone itself: Within the sample, other DNA sequences also encode this same CDR3. The chain links TRBV5-4 to TRBJ2-3; no reliable D call. In germline, CDR1 is SGHNT, CDR2 YYREEE (reference sequence). The CDR3 runs 15 residues. The V end was cut by 0 bases, the J end by 2 bases, with 10 bases between. This chain's CDR3 is CASSLGSASTDTQYF. Written as DNA, the CDR3 is TGTGCCAGCAGCTTGGGTTCAGCGTCCACAGATACGCAGTATTTT.

The chain combines TRBV6-5 with TRBJ2-7, with no clear D. CDR1 and CDR2 from the germline V gene are MNHEY and SVGAGI. CDR3 length: 15 residues. V lost 2 bases and J 2 bases, leaving 13 bases between the germline ends. This CDR3 reads CASSYKSGFPYEQYF. As DNA, the CDR3 is TGTGCCAGCAGTTACAAGTCAGGATTTCCCTACGAGCAGTACTTC.

Only a few counts were recorded for this clone. The chain has TRBV19 and TRBJ1-2, with unresolved D. Looked up from germline, CDR1 is LNHDA and CDR2 is SQIVND (reference sequence). This CDR3 contains 14 residues. Between the trimmed V and J ends, which lost 5 bases and 5 bases, there was a span of 15 bases. CDR3 sequence: CASSLAWAQYGYTF. The CDR3 DNA sequence: TGTGCCAGTAGTCTTGCTTGGGCACAGTATGGCTACACCTTC.

About this clone itself: Other DNA variants within this sample encode the same CDR3. The V and J genes are TRBV18 and TRBJ1-2; unclear D gene. Between the trimmed V and J ends, which lost 4 bases and 0 bases, there was a span of 6 bases. The CDR3 is made up of 13 amino acids. CDR1 and CDR2 from the germline V gene are KGHSH and LQKENI. For the CDR3, the DNA is TGTGCCAGCTCACAGGGTTCTAACTATGGCTACACCTTC. As protein: CASSQGSNYGYTF.

This chain uses TRBV10-1 with TRBJ2-5, with TRBD1 matching over 9 bases. The CDR3 has 13 residues. Germline CDR1 is WNHNN and CDR2 is SYGVQD (reference sequence). The V and J ends lost 4 bases and 7 bases, in that order; junction bases with no gene match: 4. CDR3 in DNA: TGCGCCAGCAGTGGGGGACAGGGCCGGACCCAGTACTTC. This codes for CASSGGQGRTQYF.